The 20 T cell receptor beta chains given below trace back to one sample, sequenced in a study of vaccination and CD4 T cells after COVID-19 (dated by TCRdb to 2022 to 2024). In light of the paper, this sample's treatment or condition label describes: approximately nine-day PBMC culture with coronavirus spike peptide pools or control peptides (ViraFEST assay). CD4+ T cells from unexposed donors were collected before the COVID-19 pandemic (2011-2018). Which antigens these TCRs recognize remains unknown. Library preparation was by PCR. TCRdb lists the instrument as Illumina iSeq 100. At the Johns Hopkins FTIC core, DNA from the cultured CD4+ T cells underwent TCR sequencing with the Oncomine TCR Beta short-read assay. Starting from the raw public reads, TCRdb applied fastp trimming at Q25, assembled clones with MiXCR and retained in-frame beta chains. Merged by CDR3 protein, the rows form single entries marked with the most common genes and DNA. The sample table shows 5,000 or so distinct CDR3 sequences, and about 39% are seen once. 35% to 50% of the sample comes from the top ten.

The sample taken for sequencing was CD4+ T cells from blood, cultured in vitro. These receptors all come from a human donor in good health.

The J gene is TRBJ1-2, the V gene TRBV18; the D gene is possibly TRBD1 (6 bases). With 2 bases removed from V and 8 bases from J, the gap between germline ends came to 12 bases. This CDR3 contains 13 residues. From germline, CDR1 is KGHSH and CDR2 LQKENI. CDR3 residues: CASSPMGAEGYTF. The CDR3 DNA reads TGTGCCAGCTCACCAATGGGGGCAGAAGGCTACACCTTC.

The CDR3 region is CASSLVRETQYF. DNA of the CDR3: TGTGCCAGCAGTTTAGTCCGAGAGACCCAGTACTTC. This chain uses TRBV12-3 or TRBV12-4 with TRBJ2-5, with unresolved D. Trimming pared 1 base from V and 4 bases from J, leaving 4 bases between. This CDR3 region has 12 residues.

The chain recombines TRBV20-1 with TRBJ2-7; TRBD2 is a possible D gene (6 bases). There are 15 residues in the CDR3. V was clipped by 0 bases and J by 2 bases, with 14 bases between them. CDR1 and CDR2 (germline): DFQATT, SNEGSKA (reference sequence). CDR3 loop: CSARDAKGGAYEQYF. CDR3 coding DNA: TGCAGTGCTAGAGATGCCAAGGGCGGGGCCTACGAGCAGTACTTC.

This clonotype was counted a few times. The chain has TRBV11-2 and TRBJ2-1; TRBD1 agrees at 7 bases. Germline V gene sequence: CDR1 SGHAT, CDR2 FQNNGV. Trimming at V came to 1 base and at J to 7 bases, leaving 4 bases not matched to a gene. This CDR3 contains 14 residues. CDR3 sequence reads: CASSLGTGDNEQFF. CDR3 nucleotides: TGTGCCAGCAGCTTAGGAACAGGGGATAATGAGCAGTTCTTC.

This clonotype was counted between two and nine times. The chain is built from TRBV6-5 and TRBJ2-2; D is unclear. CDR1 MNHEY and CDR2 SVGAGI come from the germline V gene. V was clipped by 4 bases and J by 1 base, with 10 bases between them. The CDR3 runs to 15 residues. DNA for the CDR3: TGTGCCAGCAGTTTTAATAACAGGAACACCGGGGAGCTGTTTTTT. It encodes CASSFNNRNTGELFF.

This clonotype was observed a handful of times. This chain's CDR3 is CATSRVGGARTEAFF. The CDR3 bases are TGTGCCACCAGCAGAGTAGGGGGGGCGCGAACTGAAGCTTTCTTT. This rearrangement joins TRBV15 to TRBJ1-1, with D possibly TRBD1 on 6 matching bases. There are 15 residues in the CDR3. With 1 base removed from V and 5 bases from J, the gap between germline ends came to 14 bases. Germline V gives CDR1 LNHNV, CDR2 YYDKDF (reference sequence).

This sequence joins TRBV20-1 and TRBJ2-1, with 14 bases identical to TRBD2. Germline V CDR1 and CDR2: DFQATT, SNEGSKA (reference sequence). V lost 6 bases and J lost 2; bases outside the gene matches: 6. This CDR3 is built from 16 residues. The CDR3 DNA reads TGCAGTGCCGAACCGGGACTAGCGGGGGCCTACAATGAGCAGTTCTTC. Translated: CSAEPGLAGAYNEQFF.

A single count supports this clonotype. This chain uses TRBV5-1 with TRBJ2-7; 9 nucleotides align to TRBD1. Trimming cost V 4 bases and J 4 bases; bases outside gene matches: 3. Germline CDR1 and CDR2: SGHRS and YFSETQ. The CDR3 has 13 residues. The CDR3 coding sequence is TGCGCCAGCAGCAAGACAGGGGGATACGAGCAGTACTTC. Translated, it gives CASSKTGGYEQYF. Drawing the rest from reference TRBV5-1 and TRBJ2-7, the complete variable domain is KAGVTQTPRYLIKTRGQQVTLSCSPISGHRSVSWYQQTPGQGLQFLFEYFSETQRNKGNFPGRFSGRQFSNSRSEMNVSTLELGDSALYLCASSKTGGYEQYFGPGTRLTVT.

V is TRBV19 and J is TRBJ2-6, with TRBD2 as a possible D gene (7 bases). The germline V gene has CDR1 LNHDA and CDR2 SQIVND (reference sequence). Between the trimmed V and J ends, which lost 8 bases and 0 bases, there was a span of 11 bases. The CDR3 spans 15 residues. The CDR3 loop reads CASVRGGSGANVLTF. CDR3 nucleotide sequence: TGTGCCAGTGTTAGGGGGGGCTCTGGGGCCAACGTCCTGACTTTC.

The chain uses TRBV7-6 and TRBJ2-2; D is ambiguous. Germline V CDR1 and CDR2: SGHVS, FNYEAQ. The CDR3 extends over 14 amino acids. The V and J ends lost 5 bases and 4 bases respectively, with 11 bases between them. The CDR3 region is CASSLTLGTGELFF. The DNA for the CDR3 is TGTGCCAGCAGCCTGACCTTAGGCACCGGGGAGCTGTTTTTT.

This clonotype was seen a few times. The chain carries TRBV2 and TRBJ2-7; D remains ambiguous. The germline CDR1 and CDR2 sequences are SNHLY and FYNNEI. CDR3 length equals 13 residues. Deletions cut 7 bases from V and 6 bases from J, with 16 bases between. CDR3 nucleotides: TGTGCCAGCACCGATGGGGAACTGGGCGAGCAGTACTTC. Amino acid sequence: CASTDGELGEQYF.

DNA for the CDR3: TGTGCCAGCCTTCCGCCTTTCTACAATGAGCAGTTCTTC. It codes for CASLPPFYNEQFF. The V and J genes are TRBV2 and TRBJ2-1; no definite D call. The CDR3 contains 13 residues. The germline V gene has CDR1 SNHLY and CDR2 FYNNEI. The V end was cut by 8 bases, the J end by 3 bases, with 11 bases between.

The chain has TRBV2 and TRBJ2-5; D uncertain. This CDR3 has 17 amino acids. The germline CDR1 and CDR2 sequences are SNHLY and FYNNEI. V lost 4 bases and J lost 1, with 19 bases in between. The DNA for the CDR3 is TGTGCCAGCAGTGGAACCCCACTCTACGAGGTCCAAGAGACCCAGTACTTC. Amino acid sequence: CASSGTPLYEVQETQYF.

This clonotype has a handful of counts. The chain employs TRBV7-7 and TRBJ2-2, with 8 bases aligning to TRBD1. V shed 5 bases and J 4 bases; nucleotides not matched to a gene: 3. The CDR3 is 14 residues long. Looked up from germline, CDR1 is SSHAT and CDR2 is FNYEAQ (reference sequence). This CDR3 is CASSLTGGTGELFF. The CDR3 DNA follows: TGTGCCAGCAGCCTTACAGGGGGCACCGGGGAGCTGTTTTTT.

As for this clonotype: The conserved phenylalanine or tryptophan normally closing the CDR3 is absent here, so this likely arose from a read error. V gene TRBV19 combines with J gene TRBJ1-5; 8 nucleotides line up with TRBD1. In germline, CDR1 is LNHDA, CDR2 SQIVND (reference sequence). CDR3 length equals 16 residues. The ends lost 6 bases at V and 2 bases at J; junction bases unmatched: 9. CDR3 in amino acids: CASRNTGGGGNQPQHS. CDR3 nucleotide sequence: TGTGCCAGTAGAAACACAGGGGGTGGCGGCAATCAGCCCCAGCATTCT.

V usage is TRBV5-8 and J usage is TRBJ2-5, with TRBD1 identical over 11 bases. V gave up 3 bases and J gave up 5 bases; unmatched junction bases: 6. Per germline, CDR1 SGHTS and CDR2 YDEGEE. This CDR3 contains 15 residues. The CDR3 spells CASSYRTGGVETQYF. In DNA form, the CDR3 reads TGTGCCAGCAGCTACCGGACAGGGGGCGTGGAGACCCAGTACTTC.

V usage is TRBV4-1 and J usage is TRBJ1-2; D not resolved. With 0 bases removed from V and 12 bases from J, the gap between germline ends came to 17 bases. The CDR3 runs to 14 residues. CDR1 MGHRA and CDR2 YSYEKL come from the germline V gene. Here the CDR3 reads CASSQDKFLREDTF. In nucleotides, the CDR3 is TGCGCCAGCAGCCAAGATAAGTTTTTGAGGGAAGACACCTTC.

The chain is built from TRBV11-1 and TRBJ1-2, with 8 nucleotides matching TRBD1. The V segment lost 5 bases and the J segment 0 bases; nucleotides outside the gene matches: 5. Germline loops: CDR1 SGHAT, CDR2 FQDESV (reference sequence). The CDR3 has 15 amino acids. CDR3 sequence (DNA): TGTGCCAGCAGCCCACGGACAGGGTCTAACTATGGCTACACCTTC. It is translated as CASSPRTGSNYGYTF.

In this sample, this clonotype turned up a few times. CDR3 region: CASRGRDLEAFF. The CDR3 DNA is TGTGCCAGCAGAGGCCGGGACCTCGAAGCTTTCTTT. The chain combines TRBV12-3 or TRBV12-4 with TRBJ1-1, with D tentatively TRBD1 (5 bases). The V end was cut by 6 bases, the J end by 8 bases, with 13 bases between. This CDR3 spans 12 amino acids.

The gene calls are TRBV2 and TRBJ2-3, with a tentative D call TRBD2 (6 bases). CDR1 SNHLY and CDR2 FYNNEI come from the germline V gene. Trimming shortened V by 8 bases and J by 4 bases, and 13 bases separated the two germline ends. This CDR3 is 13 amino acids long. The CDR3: CASSRGWADTQYF. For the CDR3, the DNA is TGTGCCAGCTCGCGGGGTTGGGCAGATACGCAGTATTTT.